Below, 22 T cell receptor beta chains from the same sample are listed, as sequenced in a study of OX40 agonist ivuxolimab in advanced cancers. Here immunoSEQ multiplex PCR was the method, and the copy in TCRdb shows in-frame clones only, minus some. The table includes some 21,000 clones, about 88% detected once. Sequencing was performed on CD4+ or CD8+ T cells sorted from blood, taken in a trial of the OX40 agonist ivuxolimab. The receptors here all came from an adult with an advanced solid tumor such as melanoma, head and neck, liver or kidney cancer.

The chain is built from TRBV4-1 and TRBJ2-5, with TRBD2 as a possible D gene (5 bases). Judging by the DNA end, TRBJ2-7 fits better; the J call may be wrong. The germline CDR1 and CDR2 sequences are MGHRA and YSYEKL. The CDR3 sequence is 14 residues long. This CDR3 reads CASSRGEGIGEQYF. CDR3 in DNA: TGCGCCAGCAGCCGAGGCGAGGGAATCGGCGAGCAGTACTTC.

About this clone itself: Other DNA sequences in the same sample also yield this CDR3. The chain couples TRBV7-9 to TRBJ2-7; D unresolved. The germline V gene encodes CDR1 SEHNR and CDR2 FQNEAQ (reference sequence). Trimming removed 5 bases at V and 3 bases at J, with 5 bases between. The CDR3 runs to 11 residues. The CDR3 is CASSLSYEQYF. The CDR3 region has the DNA TGTGCCAGCAGCCTTAGCTACGAGCAGTACTTC.

This clone appeared a single time. The chain employs TRBV7-9 and TRBJ2-5, with D perhaps assigned TRBD1 or TRBD2 (6 bases each). There are 13 residues in the CDR3. Germline assignment: CDR1 SEHNR and CDR2 FQNEAQ (reference sequence). V gave up 6 bases and J gave up 5 bases, with 13 bases separating them. CDR3 in amino acids: CASSSSGAETQYF. The DNA of the CDR3 is TGTGCCAGCAGTTCCTCGGGGGCGGAGACCCAGTACTTC.

This clone has only one observation. A much larger clone lies a single base off, so this may be a read error. The chain couples TRBV14 to TRBJ2-1; D is undetermined. Germline V CDR1 and CDR2: SGHDN, FVKESK. Between the trimmed V and J ends, which lost 1 base and 12 bases, there was a span of 10 bases. CDR3 length: 12 residues. CDR3 bases: TGTGCCAGCAGCCAAGGGATGAAGGGGCAGTTCTTC. Its translation is CASSQGMKGQFF.

There are a few counts of this clone. The chain couples TRBV4-3 to TRBJ2-7; D not resolved. V was clipped by 4 bases and J by 0 bases, with 13 bases between them. The CDR3 consists of 15 residues. From germline, CDR1 is LGHNA and CDR2 YSLEER. The chain's CDR3 is CASSLWAFSSYEQYF. The CDR3 nucleotides read TGCGCCAGCAGCCTATGGGCTTTTAGCTCCTACGAGCAGTACTTC.

This chain joins TRBV4-1 and TRBJ2-1; 7 bases match TRBD2. Germline loops: CDR1 MGHRA, CDR2 YSYEKL. The CDR3 is 20 amino acids. V trimming: 0 bases; J trimming: 6 bases; junction bases outside the gene matches: 20. CDR3 sequence reads: CASSQDPSGGIALKGNEQFF. CDR3 coding DNA: TGCGCCAGCAGCCAAGATCCCTCGGGGGGTATTGCCCTTAAGGGCAATGAGCAGTTCTTC.

The rearrangement joins TRBV9 to TRBJ2-2; no reliable D call. Trimming took 0 bases from V and 6 from J, leaving 6 bases between them. CDR1 is SGDLS, CDR2 YYNGEE, per germline. The CDR3 spans 13 residues. The CDR3 region has the DNA TGTGCCAGCAGCGTAGTCATGTCCGGGGAGCTGTTTTTT. Translation: CASSVVMSGELFF. The full variable domain, its missing parts supplied by reference TRBV9 and TRBJ2-2, is DSGVTQTPKHLITATGQRVTLRCSPRSGDLSVYWYQQSLDQGLQFLIQYYNGEERAKGNILERFSAQQFPDLHSELNLSSLELGDSALYFCASSVVMSGELFFGEGSRLTVL.

The V and J genes are TRBV6-5 and TRBJ2-1, with unresolved D. The CDR3 sequence is 13 residues long. Germline V gene lookup returns CDR1 MNHEY and CDR2 SVGAGI. Trimming left V 0 bases short and J 6 bases short, with 6 bases between. The CDR3 DNA follows: TGTGCCAGCAGTTACTCGACAAGCAATGAGCAGTTCTTC. Translation gives CASSYSTSNEQFF.

This chain connects TRBV7-6 to TRBJ2-7; weak D call: TRBD1 (5 bases). With 3 bases removed from V and 3 bases from J, the gap between germline ends came to 6 bases. Germline CDR1 SGHVS, CDR2 FNYEAQ. CDR3 length: 12 residues. CDR3 DNA: TGTGCCAGCAGCTTTACAGGCTACGAGCAGTACTTC. It encodes CASSFTGYEQYF.

The chain has TRBV5-6 and TRBJ2-2, with D possibly being TRBD1 or TRBD2 (5 bases each). The germline V gene encodes CDR1 SGHDT and CDR2 YYEEEE. Trimming removed 0 bases at V and 6 bases at J, with 9 bases between. The CDR3 sequence is 14 residues long. CDR3 region: CASSLVRGPGELFF. The CDR3 DNA reads TGTGCCAGCAGCTTGGTTCGGGGACCCGGGGAGCTGTTTTTT.

The chain carries TRBV11-1 and TRBJ2-1; 7 bases line up with TRBD1. CDR3 length equals 15 residues. The V and J ends lost 5 bases and 0 bases, in that order; junction bases with no gene match: 4. The germline V gene has CDR1 SGHAT and CDR2 FQDESV (reference sequence). CDR3 bases: TGTGCCAGCAGCCTAGGGGACAGCTCCTACAATGAGCAGTTCTTC. It specifies CASSLGDSSYNEQFF. Full variable domain (missing parts from reference TRBV11-1 and TRBJ2-1): EAEVAQSPRYKITEKSQAVAFWCDPISGHATLYWYRQILGQGPELLVQFQDESVVDDSQLPKDRFSAERLKGVDSTLKIQPAELGDSAMYLCASSLGDSSYNEQFFGPGTRLTVL.

The chain combines TRBV5-1 with TRBJ1-1; D unclear. With 0 bases removed from V and 3 bases from J, the gap between germline ends came to 9 bases. From germline, CDR1 is SGHRS and CDR2 YFSETQ. CDR3 length: 14 amino acids. CDR3 nucleotides: TGCGCCAGCAGCTTGGAAGCGGCGGACACTGAAGCTTTCTTT. Protein: CASSLEAADTEAFF. Full variable domain (outside the CDR3, taken from reference TRBV5-1 and TRBJ1-1): KAGVTQTPRYLIKTRGQQVTLSCSPISGHRSVSWYQQTPGQGLQFLFEYFSETQRNKGNFPGRFSGRQFSNSRSEMNVSTLELGDSALYLCASSLEAADTEAFFGQGTRLTVV.

The V and J genes are TRBV29-1 and TRBJ2-5, with TRBD2 identical over 10 bases. Germline trimming cut 6 bases from V and 4 bases from J; bases unmatched to any gene: 2. The CDR3 has 12 residues. Germline V gene sequence: CDR1 SQVTM, CDR2 ANQGSEA. CDR3 amino acids: CSVSGRGETQYF. The CDR3 DNA reads TGCAGCGTCAGCGGGAGGGGAGAGACCCAGTACTTC.

This chain joins TRBV4-1 and TRBJ2-5; no reliable D call. Germline lookup yields CDR1 MGHRA and CDR2 YSYEKL. Trimming took 0 bases from V and 6 from J, leaving 14 bases between them. This CDR3 is built from 15 residues. CDR3 amino acids: CASSQDDRLGQTQYF. CDR3 sequence (DNA): TGCGCCAGCAGCCAAGACGATAGGCTTGGCCAGACCCAGTACTTC.

V usage is TRBV7-3 and J usage is TRBJ2-1; 7 bases agree with TRBD2. Germline V CDR1 and CDR2: SGHTA, FQGTGA. After removal of 2 bases from V and 3 bases from J, the junction contained 4 bases not matched to a gene. CDR3 length: 15 residues. DNA of the CDR3: TGTGCCAGCAGCTTAGAAGCGGGGCGCTACAATGAGCAGTTCTTC. Amino acids: CASSLEAGRYNEQFF.

This chain links TRBV28 with TRBJ2-2, with D possibly being TRBD2 (6 bases). The CDR3 is 18 residues long. The germline gives CDR1 MDHEN, CDR2 SYDVKM. With 4 bases removed from V and 1 base from J, the gap between germline ends came to 19 bases. CDR3 DNA: TGTGCCAGCAGTTACGCGGGGTTGGGGCAGGGGAACACCGGGGAGCTGTTTTTT. Protein sequence: CASSYAGLGQGNTGELFF. Full variable domain (remainder filled in from reference TRBV28 and TRBJ2-2): DVKVTQSSRYLVKRTGEKVFLECVQDMDHENMFWYRQDPGLGLRLIYFSYDVKMKEKGDIPEGYSVSREKKERFSLILESASTNQTSMYLCASSYAGLGQGNTGELFFGEGSRLTVL.

This clone was detected only a few times. The V and J genes are TRBV7-9 and TRBJ2-7; 12 bases line up with TRBD1. Trimming removed 4 bases from V and 4 bases from J; junction bases left unmatched: 5. From germline, CDR1 is SEHNR and CDR2 FQNEAQ (reference sequence). The CDR3 covers 15 residues. The CDR3 sequence is CASSSRDRGLYEQYF. The CDR3 DNA is TGTGCCAGCAGCTCCCGGGACAGGGGGCTGTACGAGCAGTACTTC.

This clone appeared once. The V gene is TRBV5-4, the J gene TRBJ1-2, with TRBD1 matching over 9 bases. The CDR3 loop spans 14 amino acids. The germline V gene encodes CDR1 SGHNT and CDR2 YYREEE (reference sequence). The V gene end was trimmed by 1 base and the J gene end by 5 bases; junction bases not matched to a gene: 3. The CDR3 region has the DNA TGTGCCAGCAGCTTGAGGGACAGGGTGTATGGCTACACCTTC. The encoded protein is CASSLRDRVYGYTF.

This chain uses TRBV19 with TRBJ1-5, with D tentatively TRBD1 (5 bases). From germline, CDR1 is LNHDA and CDR2 SQIVND (reference sequence). Trimming stripped 4 bases from V and 4 bases from J, with 8 bases between. There are 13 residues in the CDR3. As DNA, the CDR3 is TGTGCCAGTAGTAGGGGGGGGAATCAGCCCCAGCATTTT. Translating gives CASSRGGNQPQHF.

The chain carries TRBV6-1 and TRBJ2-7; tentatively, D is TRBD2 (6 bases). The CDR3 length is 15 residues. Germline lookup yields CDR1 MNHNS and CDR2 SASEGT. Trimming pared 6 bases from V and 2 bases from J, leaving 17 bases between. The CDR3 DNA reads as TGTGCCAGCAGCGAAACGCCCCGGGGGACCTACGAGCAGTACTTC. It is translated as CASSETPRGTYEQYF.

The J gene is TRBJ1-1, the V gene TRBV30; 10 nucleotides line up with TRBD1. The germline V gene encodes CDR1 GTSNPN and CDR2 SVGIG (reference sequence). The ends lost 4 bases at V and 0 bases at J; junction bases unmatched: 5. The CDR3 spans 15 residues. Written as DNA, the CDR3 is TGTGCCTGGACCTGGACAGGGGGGATGAACACTGAAGCTTTCTTT. It codes for CAWTWTGGMNTEAFF.

The chain combines TRBV7-9 with TRBJ1-2; D might be TRBD1 (5 bases). Germline CDR1 reads SEHNR; CDR2 reads FQNEAQ (reference sequence). V was trimmed by 8 bases and J by 7 bases, leaving 20 bases between them. The CDR3 sequence is 14 residues long. The CDR3: CASSYGGPGVGYTF. CDR3 sequence (DNA): TGTGCCAGCTCATACGGGGGACCCGGGGTTGGCTACACCTTC.